This T cell receptor (beta chain) was sequenced in a study of blood T cell repertoires in COVID-19. Libraries were prepared by immunoSEQ multiplex PCR; TCRdb keeps only in-frame clonotypes and omits some of them. The profile shows 150,000 to 200,000 clones, around 82% of them singletons. This CDR3 is 16 amino acids long. V dropped 2 bases and J dropped 5; count of bases not matched to a gene: 11. From germline, CDR1 is MNHEY and CDR2 SVGAGI. The chain recombines TRBV6-5 with TRBJ1-2; 7 bases fit TRBD1. Source material: PBMCs or T cells enriched from blood (not recorded which). This clonotype was sampled from a woman between 50 and 59 years old with acute COVID-19. In DNA, the CDR3 is TGTGCCAGCAGTTACGCCGGGACAGCGGGGGGGTATGGCTACACCTTC. It is translated as CASSYAGTAGGYGYTF.